This TCR beta chain comes out of a study of T cells after yellow fever vaccination. At the level of the study: With SMART-Seq v4 Ultra Low Input, the fractions containing low cell numbers were prepared.

This clonotype was seen more than once but under ten times. TCRdb reanalysed the 5' RACE reads using MiXCR and keeps one entry per CDR3 protein. The repertoire holds a few hundred thousand distinct CDR3 sequences, with 5.2% as singletons. With 0 bases removed from V and 0 bases from J, the gap between germline ends came to 4 bases. The CDR3 consists of 15 residues. Germline V gene lookup returns CDR1 SGDLS and CDR2 YYNGEE. The chain joins TRBV9 to TRBJ2-6; D is ambiguous. The sequences come from CD4+ T cells sorted from PBMCs, collected on the day of the yellow fever booster vaccination. The receptor was isolated from a man younger than 30 who received the YFV17D yellow fever vaccine. The CDR3 DNA reads TGTGCCAGCAGCGTAGCCACCTCTGGGGCCAACGTCCTGACTTTC. Translating gives CASSVATSGANVLTF.